These 18 T cell receptor beta chains were sequenced from one sample in a study of blood T cell repertoires in COVID-19. TCRdb keeps only in-frame clones here, not all; method: immunoSEQ multiplex PCR. The sample includes about 26,000 clones, around 91% of them seen just once. The source material was peripheral blood. The receptors derive from a man between 70 and 80 years old with acute or convalescent COVID-19.

This clone showed up just once. The chain uses TRBV5-6 and TRBJ1-6, with a tentative D call TRBD1 (5 bases). The CDR3 has 14 amino acids. Trimming removed 0 bases at V and 12 bases at J, with 13 bases between. CDR1 is SGHDT, CDR2 YYEEEE, per germline. The CDR3 region has the DNA TGTGCCAGCAGCTTGGACAGGTTGACCGAACCCCTCCACTTT. This sequence encodes CASSLDRLTEPLHF.

The V and J genes are TRBV29-1 and TRBJ1-2; 7 bases align to TRBD1. V trimming: 7 bases; J trimming: 4 bases; junction bases outside the gene matches: 15. Germline V gene sequence: CDR1 SQVTM, CDR2 ANQGSEA. The CDR3 runs to 15 residues. In nucleotides, the CDR3 is TGCAGCGGATTAGCGTCCGGGACAGCCCCCTATGGCTACACCTTC. Protein: CSGLASGTAPYGYTF.

This rearrangement joins TRBV2 to TRBJ1-5; D perhaps matches TRBD1 (6 bases). The germline V and J ends were trimmed by 6 bases and 7 bases, with 10 bases remaining between them. CDR3 size: 12 residues. Germline-derived CDR1 and CDR2 are SNHLY and FYNNEI. As DNA, the CDR3 is TGTGCCAGCAGACAGGGTATCCAGCCCCAGCATTTT. This sequence encodes CASRQGIQPQHF.

The chain employs TRBV5-4 and TRBJ2-3; 7 nucleotides match TRBD2. The CDR3 spans 15 residues. CDR1 and CDR2 (germline): SGHNT, YYREEE (reference sequence). J lost 2 bases, V lost 2 bases, and 5 bases had no gene match. CDR3 DNA: TGTGCCAGCAGCTTACCAGCGGGGTCCACAGATACGCAGTATTTT. Protein sequence: CASSLPAGSTDTQYF.

The rearrangement joins TRBV29-1 to TRBJ2-3; TRBD2 aligns across 7 bases. CDR3 length: 13 amino acids. V was pared by 8 bases and J by 0 bases, with 5 bases of the junction left unmatched. The germline V gene encodes CDR1 SQVTM and CDR2 ANQGSEA. CDR3 coding DNA: TGCAGCCTCGGGGGGTTTAGCACAGATACGCAGTATTTT. Translation: CSLGGFSTDTQYF.

The chain uses TRBV28 and TRBJ2-3; no firm D call. The CDR3 contains 16 residues. Germline V gene sequence: CDR1 MDHEN, CDR2 SYDVKM. The V end lost 5 bases, the J end lost 0 bases, and 15 bases lay between the germline ends. The CDR3, as DNA: TGTGCCAGCAGTCCCCCCCGCGGATCTAGCACAGATACGCAGTATTTT. Residues: CASSPPRGSSTDTQYF.

The chain combines TRBV6-5 with TRBJ2-1; 11 bases align to TRBD2. The V gene's germline CDR1 is MNHEY and CDR2 SVGAGI. The CDR3 extends over 15 amino acids. With 6 bases clipped from V and 5 bases from J, the junction kept 6 bases outside the gene matches. The CDR3 DNA reads TGTGCCAGCAGAGCCTCGGGACTAGCGGACAATGAGCAGTTCTTC. Its translation: CASRASGLADNEQFF.

This chain connects TRBV6-6 to TRBJ2-3, with 13 bases matching TRBD2. The CDR3 is 15 amino acids. Trimming removed 2 bases from V and 6 bases from J; junction bases left unmatched: 2. Germline V gene data show CDR1 as MNHNY and CDR2 as SVGAGI (reference sequence). The CDR3 is CASSYELAGGDTQYF. The CDR3 DNA follows: TGTGCCAGCAGTTACGAACTAGCGGGAGGGGATACGCAGTATTTT.

The chain combines TRBV7-2 with TRBJ1-4; a possible D gene is TRBD1 (6 bases). The CDR3 totals 15 residues. CDR1 is SGHTA, CDR2 FQGNSA, per germline. The V end lost 0 bases, the J end lost 10 bases, and 15 bases lay between the germline ends. Written as DNA, the CDR3 is TGTGCCAGCAGCTTAGCGGGGACAAAGAAAGCAAAACTGTTTTTT. It specifies CASSLAGTKKAKLFF.

This clone was detected once. The J gene is TRBJ2-5, the V gene TRBV7-2, with D possibly TRBD2 on 5 matching bases. Germline assignment: CDR1 SGHTA and CDR2 FQGNSA. The CDR3 has 15 residues. The V gene lost 0 bases and the J gene lost 2 bases, with 10 bases spanning the gap. The CDR3 bases are TGTGCCAGCAGCTTAGCGAGGGATAGGCAAGAGACCCAGTACTTC. It specifies CASSLARDRQETQYF.

The chain recombines TRBV2 with TRBJ1-1, with D hard to call. The V gene lost 9 bases and the J gene lost 4 bases, with 12 bases spanning the gap. CDR1 and CDR2 (germline): SNHLY, FYNNEI. The CDR3 is 12 residues long. This chain's CDR3 is CASMSGGTEAFF. The CDR3 DNA sequence: TGTGCCAGTATGAGTGGCGGCACTGAAGCTTTCTTT.

The chain is built from TRBV6-1 and TRBJ2-1; D remains ambiguous. V was trimmed by 2 bases and J by 0 bases, leaving 11 bases between them. CDR1 is MNHNS, CDR2 SASEGT, per germline. This CDR3 comprises 16 residues. CDR3 amino acids: CASSEFSKSSYNEQFF. The CDR3 DNA is TGTGCCAGCAGTGAATTTAGCAAGTCCTCCTACAATGAGCAGTTCTTC.

The rearrangement uses TRBV5-4 and TRBJ1-6; D possibly corresponds to TRBD1 (6 bases). The CDR3 is 14 residues long. Germline V gene sequence: CDR1 SGHNT, CDR2 YYREEE (reference sequence). V was clipped by 3 bases and J by 13 bases, with 17 bases between them. CDR3 amino acids: CASSYEQTQGPLHF. The CDR3 DNA sequence: TGTGCCAGCAGCTACGAGCAGACCCAGGGGCCCCTCCACTTT.

The rearrangement joins TRBV2 to TRBJ1-5, with unresolved D. The CDR3 is 12 amino acids. Germline CDR1 is SNHLY and CDR2 is FYNNEI. V dropped 5 bases and J dropped 13 bases, with 15 bases sitting between them. DNA for the CDR3: TGTGCCAGCAGTTCAGACGGTTTACTACAGCATTTT. This codes for CASSSDGLLQHF.

DNA of the CDR3: TGTGCCAGCAGCGCCTCGGAGCACAATGAGCAGTTCTTC. This translates into CASSASEHNEQFF. The chain carries TRBV7-3 and TRBJ2-1, with D unresolved. The germline gives CDR1 SGHTA, CDR2 FQGTGA. The CDR3 spans 13 residues. The V end was cut by 5 bases, the J end by 5 bases, with 10 bases between.

This clone ranks as medium-sized. This chain connects TRBV6-5 to TRBJ1-2; 7 bases agree with TRBD1. The CDR3 is made up of 15 amino acids. The V segment lost 5 bases and the J segment 8 bases; nucleotides outside the gene matches: 14. CDR1 and CDR2 (germline): MNHEY, SVGAGI. The CDR3 sequence is CASSLLITGDSGYTF. The CDR3 DNA reads TGTGCCAGCAGTCTACTGATTACAGGGGATTCCGGCTACACCTTC.

The chain combines TRBV12-3 or TRBV12-4 with TRBJ2-3; D is uncertain. The CDR3 covers 12 residues. The V gene lost 3 bases and the J gene lost 4 bases, with 5 bases spanning the gap. The CDR3 reads CASSFGADTQYF. The CDR3 DNA reads as TGTGCCAGCAGTTTCGGAGCAGATACGCAGTATTTT.

The chain combines TRBV6-1 with TRBJ2-5; D is ambiguous. Looked up from germline, CDR1 is MNHNS and CDR2 is SASEGT. CDR3 length: 12 residues. The V gene lost 3 bases and the J gene lost 2 bases, with 4 bases spanning the gap. CDR3 DNA sequence: TGTGCCAGCAGTGACCAACAAGAGACCCAGTACTTC. It is translated as CASSDQQETQYF.